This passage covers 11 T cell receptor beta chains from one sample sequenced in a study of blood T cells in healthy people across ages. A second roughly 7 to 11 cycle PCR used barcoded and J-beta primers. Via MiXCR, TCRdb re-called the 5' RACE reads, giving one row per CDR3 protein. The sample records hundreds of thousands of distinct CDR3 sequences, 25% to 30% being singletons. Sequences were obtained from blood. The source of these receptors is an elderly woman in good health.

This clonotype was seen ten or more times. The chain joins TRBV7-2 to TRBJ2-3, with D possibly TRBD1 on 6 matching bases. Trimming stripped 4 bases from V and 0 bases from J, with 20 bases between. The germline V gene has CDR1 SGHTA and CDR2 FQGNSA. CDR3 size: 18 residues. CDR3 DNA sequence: TGTGCCAGCAGCTCGCGCAACAGGGTTAGGAGTAGCACAGATACGCAGTATTTT. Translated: CASSSRNRVRSSTDTQYF.

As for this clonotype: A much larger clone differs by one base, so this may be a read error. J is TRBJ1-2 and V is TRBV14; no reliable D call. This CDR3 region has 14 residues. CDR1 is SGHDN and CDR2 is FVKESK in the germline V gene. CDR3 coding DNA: TGTACCAGCAGCCAAGATCTTACAAGCTATGGCTACACCTTC. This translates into CTSSQDLTSYGYTF. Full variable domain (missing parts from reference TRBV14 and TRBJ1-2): EAGVTQFPSHSVIEKGQTVTLRCDPISGHDNLYWYRRVMGKEIKFLLHFVKESKQDESGMPNNRFLAERTGGTYSTLKVQPAELEDSGVYFCTSSQDLTSYGYTFGSGTRLTVV.

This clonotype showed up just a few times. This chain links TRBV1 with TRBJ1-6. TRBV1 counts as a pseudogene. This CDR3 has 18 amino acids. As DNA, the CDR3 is TGCACCAGCAGCCAAGTAAGAAGTGCTCCCCAAAATAATTCACCCCTCCACTTT. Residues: CTSSQVRSAPQNNSPLHF.

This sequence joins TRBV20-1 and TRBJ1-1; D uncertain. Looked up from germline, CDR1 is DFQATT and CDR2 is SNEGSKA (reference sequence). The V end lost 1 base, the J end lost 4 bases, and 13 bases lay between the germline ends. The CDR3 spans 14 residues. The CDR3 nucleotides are TGCAGTGCTAGAGTACGGCTTTTAAGCACTGAAGCTTTCTTT. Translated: CSARVRLLSTEAFF.

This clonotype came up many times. For the CDR3, the DNA is TGTGCCAGCGGACCCGGTGCAGGTGGGTCGTATAGCAATCAGCCCCAGCATTTT. It yields the protein CASGPGAGGSYSNQPQHF. The rearrangement links TRBV7-9 to TRBJ1-5; D remains ambiguous. The germline V and J ends were trimmed by 8 bases and 0 bases, with 23 bases remaining between them. The CDR3 consists of 18 residues. Germline CDR1 is SEHNR and CDR2 is FQNEAQ (reference sequence). The full variable domain, rest sourced from reference TRBV7-9 and TRBJ1-5, is DTGVSQNPRHKITKRGQNVTFRCDPISEHNRLYWYRQTLGQGPEFLTYFQNEAQLEKSRLLSDRFSAERPKGSFSTLEIQRTEQGDSAMYLCASGPGAGGSYSNQPQHFGDGTRLSIL.

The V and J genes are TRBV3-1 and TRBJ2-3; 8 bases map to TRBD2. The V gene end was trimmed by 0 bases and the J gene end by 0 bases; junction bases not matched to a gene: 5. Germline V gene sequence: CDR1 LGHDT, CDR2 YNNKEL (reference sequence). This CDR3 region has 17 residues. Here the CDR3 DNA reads TGTGCCAGCAGCCAAGACCGACTAGCGCGTAGCACAGATACGCAGTATTTT. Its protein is CASSQDRLARSTDTQYF.

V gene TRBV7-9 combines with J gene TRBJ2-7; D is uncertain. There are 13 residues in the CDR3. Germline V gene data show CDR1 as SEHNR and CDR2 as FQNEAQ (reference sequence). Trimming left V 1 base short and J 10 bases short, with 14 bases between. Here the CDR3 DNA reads TGTGCCAGCAGCTTAGGGGTCACCGGGTCCCAGTACTTC. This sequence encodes CASSLGVTGSQYF.

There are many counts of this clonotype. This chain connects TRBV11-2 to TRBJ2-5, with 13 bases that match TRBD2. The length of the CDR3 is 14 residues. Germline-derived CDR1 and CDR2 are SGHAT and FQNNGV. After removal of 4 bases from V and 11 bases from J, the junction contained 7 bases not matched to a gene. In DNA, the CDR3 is TGTGCCAGCAGCTCGGGACTAGCGGGGTGGGAGCAGTACTTC. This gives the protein CASSSGLAGWEQYF. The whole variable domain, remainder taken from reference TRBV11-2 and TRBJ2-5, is EAGVAQSPRYKIIEKRQSVAFWCNPISGHATLYWYQQILGQGPKLLIQFQNNGVVDDSQLPKDRFSAERLKGVDSTLKIQPAKLEDSAVYLCASSSGLAGWEQYFGPGTRLLVL.

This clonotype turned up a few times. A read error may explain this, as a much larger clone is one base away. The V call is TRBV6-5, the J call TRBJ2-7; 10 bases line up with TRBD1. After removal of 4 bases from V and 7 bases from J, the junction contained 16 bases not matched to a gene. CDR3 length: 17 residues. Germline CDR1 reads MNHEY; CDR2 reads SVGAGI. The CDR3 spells CASSLTGGKDHYNEQYF. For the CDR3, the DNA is TGTGCCAGCAGTTTGACAGGGGGCAAGGACCATTACAATGAGCAGTACTTC.

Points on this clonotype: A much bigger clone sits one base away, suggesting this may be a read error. The CDR3 DNA is TGCGCCAGCAGCTGTGGACTCCCCAGCTCCTACAATGAGCAGTTCTTC. Translating it yields CASSCGLPSSYNEQFF. The J gene is TRBJ2-1, the V gene TRBV5-1, with D possibly being TRBD2 (5 bases). Between the trimmed V and J ends, which lost 3 bases and 0 bases, there was a span of 13 bases. The CDR3 has 16 amino acids. In germline, CDR1 is SGHRS, CDR2 YFSETQ.

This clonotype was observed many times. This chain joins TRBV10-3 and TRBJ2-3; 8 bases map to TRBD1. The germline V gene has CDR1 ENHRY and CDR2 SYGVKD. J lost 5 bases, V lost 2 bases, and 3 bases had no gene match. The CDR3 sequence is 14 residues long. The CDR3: CAISEAGGVDTQYF. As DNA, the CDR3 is TGTGCCATCAGTGAGGCAGGGGGCGTAGATACGCAGTATTTT.